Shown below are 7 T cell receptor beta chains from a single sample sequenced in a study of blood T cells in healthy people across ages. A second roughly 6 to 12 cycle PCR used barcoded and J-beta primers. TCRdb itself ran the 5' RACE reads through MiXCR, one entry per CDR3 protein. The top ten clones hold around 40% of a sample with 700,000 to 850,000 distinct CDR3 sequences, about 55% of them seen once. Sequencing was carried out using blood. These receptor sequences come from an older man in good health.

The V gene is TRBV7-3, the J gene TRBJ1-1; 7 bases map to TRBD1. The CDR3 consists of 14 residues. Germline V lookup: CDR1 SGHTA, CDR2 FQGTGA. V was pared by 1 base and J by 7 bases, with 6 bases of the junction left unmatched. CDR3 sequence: CASSLKAGGGEAFF. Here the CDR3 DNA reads TGTGCCAGCAGCTTAAAAGCAGGGGGGGGTGAAGCTTTCTTT.

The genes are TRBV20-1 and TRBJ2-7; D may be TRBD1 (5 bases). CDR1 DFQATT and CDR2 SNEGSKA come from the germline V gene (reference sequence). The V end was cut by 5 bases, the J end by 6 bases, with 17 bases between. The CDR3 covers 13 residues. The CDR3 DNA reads TGCAGTGCTGTATACGTATTTCAGGGCGAGCAGTACTTC. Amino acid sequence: CSAVYVFQGEQYF.

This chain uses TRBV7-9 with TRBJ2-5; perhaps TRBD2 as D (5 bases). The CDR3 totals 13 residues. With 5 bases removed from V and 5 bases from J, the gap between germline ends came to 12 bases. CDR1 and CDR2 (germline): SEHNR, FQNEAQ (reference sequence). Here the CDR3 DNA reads TGTGCCAGCAGCCCGGACTTCTCCGAGACCCAGTACTTC. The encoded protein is CASSPDFSETQYF.

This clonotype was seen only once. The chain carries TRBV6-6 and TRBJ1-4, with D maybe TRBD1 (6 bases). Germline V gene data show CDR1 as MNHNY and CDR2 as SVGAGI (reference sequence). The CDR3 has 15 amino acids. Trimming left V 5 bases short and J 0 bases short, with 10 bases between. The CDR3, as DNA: TGTGCCAGCAGTAACGGGGGCACAACTAATGAAAAACTGTTTTTT. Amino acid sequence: CASSNGGTTNEKLFF.

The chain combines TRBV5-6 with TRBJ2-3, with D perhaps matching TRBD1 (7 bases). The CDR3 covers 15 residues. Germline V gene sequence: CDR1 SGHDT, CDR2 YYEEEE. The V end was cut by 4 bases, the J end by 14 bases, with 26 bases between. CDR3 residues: CASSPTAGQHRYAYF. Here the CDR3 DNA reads TGTGCCAGCAGCCCAACGGCGGGACAGCACAGATACGCGTATTTT. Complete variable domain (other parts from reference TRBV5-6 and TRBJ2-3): DAGVTQSPTHLIKTRGQQVTLRCSPKSGHDTVSWYQQALGQGPQFIFQYYEEEERQRGNFPDRFSGHQFPNYSSELNVNALLLGDSALYLCASSPTAGQHRYAYFGPGTRLTVL.

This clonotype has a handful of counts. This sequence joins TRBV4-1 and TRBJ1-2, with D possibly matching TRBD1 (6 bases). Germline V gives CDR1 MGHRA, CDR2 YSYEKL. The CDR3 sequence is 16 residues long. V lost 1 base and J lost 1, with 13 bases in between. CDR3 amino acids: CASSQVGGTFNYGYTF. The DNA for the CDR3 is TGCGCCAGCAGCCAAGTAGGGGGAACCTTTAACTATGGCTACACCTTC.

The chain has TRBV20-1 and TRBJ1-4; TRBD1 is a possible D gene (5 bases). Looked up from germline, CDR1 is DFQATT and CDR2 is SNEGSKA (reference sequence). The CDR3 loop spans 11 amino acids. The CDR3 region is CGTGDNEKLFF. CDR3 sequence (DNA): TGCGGGACGGGCGATAATGAAAAACTGTTTTTT.